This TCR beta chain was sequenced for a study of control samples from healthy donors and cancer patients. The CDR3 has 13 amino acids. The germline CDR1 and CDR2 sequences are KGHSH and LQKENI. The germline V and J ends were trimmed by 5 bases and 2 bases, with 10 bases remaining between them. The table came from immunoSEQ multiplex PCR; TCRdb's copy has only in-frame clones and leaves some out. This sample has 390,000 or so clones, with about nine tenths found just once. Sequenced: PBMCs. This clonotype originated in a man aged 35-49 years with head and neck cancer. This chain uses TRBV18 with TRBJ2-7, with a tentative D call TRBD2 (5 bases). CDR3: CASSSPAAYEQYF. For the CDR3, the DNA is TGTGCCAGCTCATCGCCAGCGGCCTACGAGCAGTACTTC.